The next 25 T cell receptor beta chains were all read from a single sample in a study of T cells in Graves' hyperthyroidism and ophthalmopathy. What was amplified from RNA transcripts were TCR beta CDR3 regions. The HTBI primer set served for first-round RT-PCR of the TCR CDR3. In TCRdb, the multiplex PCR reads were re-called with MiXCR into one record per CDR3 protein. The table records fewer than 200,000 distinct CDR3 sequences, roughly 9.4% of them present only once. The material sequenced was blood. Receptors originate from a woman between 18 and 29 years old with Graves' hyperthyroidism that later progressed to Graves' ophthalmopathy.

About this clonotype: A much bigger clone sits one base away, suggesting this may be a read error. The V call is TRBV11-3, the J call TRBJ2-1; D not certain. From germline, CDR1 is SGHNT and CDR2 YENEEA. With 1 base removed from V and 0 bases from J, the gap between germline ends came to 10 bases. The CDR3 contains 16 residues. CDR3 bases: TGTGCCAGCAGCTTAGGGGTCGGCAACTCCTACAATGAGCAGTTCTTC. Translating gives CASSLGVGNSYNEQFF.

This clonotype was seen at least ten times. The V gene is TRBV27, the J gene TRBJ2-7; the match to TRBD2 covers 12 bases. Germline V CDR1 and CDR2: MNHEY, SMNVEV (reference sequence). The J segment lost 3 bases and the V segment lost 4 bases, leaving 7 bases of the junction unmatched. This CDR3 is 16 amino acids long. CDR3 DNA: TGTGCCAGCAGTTCCTCGGGACTAGCGGGTCTCTACGAGCAGTACTTC. Translated, it gives CASSSSGLAGLYEQYF.

This clonotype has at least ten counts. The CDR3 is CSATTGLVEAFF. The CDR3, as DNA: TGCAGTGCTACCACAGGGCTCGTTGAAGCTTTCTTT. V usage is TRBV20-1 and J usage is TRBJ1-1; D perhaps matches TRBD1 (6 bases). Trimming took 4 bases from V and 7 from J, leaving 13 bases between them. The CDR3 has 12 amino acids. Germline V lookup: CDR1 DFQATT, CDR2 SNEGSKA (reference sequence).

This clonotype was recorded many times. This chain connects TRBV29-1 to TRBJ2-2; D gene ambiguous. Deletions cut 5 bases from V and 0 bases from J, with 10 bases between. The CDR3 length is 14 residues. Germline CDR1 reads SQVTM; CDR2 reads ANQGSEA. In DNA, the CDR3 is TGCAGCGTTCGTGGTGTCTCGAACACCGGGGAGCTGTTTTTT. Its protein is CSVRGVSNTGELFF.

Remarks on this clonotype: The junction differs from germline at one of its ends, possibly a read error. This chain uses TRBV12-3 or TRBV12-4 with TRBJ2-1, with TRBD1 matching over 12 bases. The CDR3 length is 17 residues. CDR3 sequence reads: CASSLSPGTGGHNEQFF. CDR3 sequence (DNA): TGTGCCAGCAGTTTAAGTCCCGGGACAGGGGGCCACAATGAGCAATTCTTC.

The chain employs TRBV9 and TRBJ2-2; TRBD2 aligns across 11 bases. CDR1 SGDLS and CDR2 YYNGEE come from the germline V gene. CDR3 length equals 18 residues. V lost 0 bases and J lost 5; bases outside the gene matches: 9. The CDR3 loop reads CASSVATGLAAGTGELFF. As DNA, the CDR3 is TGTGCCAGCAGCGTAGCTACGGGACTAGCGGCGGGTACCGGGGAGCTGTTTTTT.

This clonotype has a count of ten or more. The CDR3 sequence is CASSFRDRGGGETQYF. The CDR3 DNA sequence: TGTGCCAGCAGCTTTCGGGACAGGGGAGGAGGGGAGACCCAGTACTTC. The chain combines TRBV13 with TRBJ2-5; TRBD1 matches 10 bases. V dropped 3 bases and J dropped 5; count of bases not matched to a gene: 9. The germline V gene encodes CDR1 PRHDT and CDR2 FYEKMQ (reference sequence). The CDR3 is made up of 16 amino acids.

This clonotype was seen a handful of times. This rearrangement joins TRBV7-8 to TRBJ2-5, with TRBD2 matching 12 bases. CDR1 is SGHVS and CDR2 is FQNEAQ in the germline V gene. The CDR3 loop spans 18 amino acids. After removal of 2 bases from V and 3 bases from J, the junction contained 10 bases not matched to a gene. The CDR3 bases are TGTGCCAGCAGCTTACCCGGACTAGCGGGAACGCTAGAAGAGACCCAGTACTTC. Translating it yields CASSLPGLAGTLEETQYF.

This clonotype has a count of ten or more. The chain couples TRBV30 to TRBJ2-1; D gene uncertain. The CDR3 runs 14 residues. The germline gives CDR1 GTSNPN, CDR2 SVGIG (reference sequence). Deletions cut 0 bases from V and 3 bases from J, with 9 bases between. The CDR3, as DNA: TGTGCCTGGAGTGTAATAGGCAACTACAATGAGCAGTTCTTC. Translating gives CAWSVIGNYNEQFF.

This clonotype was seen ten or more times. The V and J genes are TRBV27 and TRBJ1-1, with 8 bases that match TRBD1. Germline CDR1 MNHEY, CDR2 SMNVEV (reference sequence). This CDR3 region has 14 residues. V lost 5 bases to trimming and J lost 11 bases; unmatched junction nucleotides: 13. The CDR3 protein is CASSPYPRGRAAFF. CDR3 sequence (DNA): TGTGCCAGCAGTCCTTATCCCAGGGGGCGAGCGGCTTTCTTT.

This clonotype was detected many times. The chain has TRBV3-1 and TRBJ1-2; TRBD1 agrees at 7 bases. There are 13 residues in the CDR3. Germline V gene lookup returns CDR1 LGHDT and CDR2 YNNKEL (reference sequence). V shed 5 bases and J 4 bases; nucleotides not matched to a gene: 4. Here the CDR3 reads CASSAGGTYGYTF. Here the CDR3 DNA reads TGTGCCAGCAGCGCAGGGGGGACCTATGGCTACACCTTC. The complete variable domain, with remaining parts taken from reference TRBV3-1 and TRBJ1-2, reads DTAVSQTPKYLVTQMGNDKSIKCEQNLGHDTMYWYKQDSKKFLKIMFSYNNKELIINETVPNRFSPKSPDKAHLNLHINSLELGDSAVYFCASSAGGTYGYTFGSGTRLTVV.

This clonotype was counted ten times or more. The rearrangement uses TRBV12-3 or TRBV12-4 and TRBJ1-1, with 7 positions matching TRBD1. J gave up 6 bases and V 8 bases, and 9 bases lay outside the gene matches. The CDR3 length is 13 residues. The chain's CDR3 is CASQGRGRSEAFF. The CDR3 nucleotides are TGTGCCAGCCAAGGGAGGGGGCGCTCTGAAGCTTTCTTT.

This clonotype was seen ten or more times. The genes are TRBV4-1 and TRBJ1-1; no firm D call. V dropped 2 bases and J dropped 0 bases, with 13 bases sitting between them. The germline gives CDR1 MGHRA, CDR2 YSYEKL. CDR3 length: 16 amino acids. The CDR3 DNA is TGCGCCAGCAGCCAATTCCCTCACAGTGTGAACACTGAAGCTTTCTTT. Translation gives CASSQFPHSVNTEAFF.

With regard to this clonotype: It may be a read error: a sequence one base away is much more abundant. The CDR3 protein is CASSYDKIHTGELFF. For the CDR3, the DNA is TGCGCCAGCAGCTACGATAAGATCCACACCGGGGAGCTGTTTTTT. The rearrangement joins TRBV5-1 to TRBJ2-2; D call uncertain. Between the trimmed V and J ends, which lost 3 bases and 3 bases, there was a span of 12 bases. Germline V gene lookup returns CDR1 SGHRS and CDR2 YFSETQ. CDR3 length equals 15 residues.

This clonotype was recorded many times. J is TRBJ1-5 and V is TRBV27, with a weak D call TRBD1 (6 bases). Per germline, CDR1 MNHEY and CDR2 SMNVEV (reference sequence). Trimming cost V 6 bases and J 5 bases, with 17 bases left between them. This CDR3 is built from 15 residues. CDR3 sequence reads: CASSPWGGADQPQHF. The CDR3 bases are TGTGCCAGCAGCCCTTGGGGGGGCGCGGATCAGCCCCAGCATTTT.

This clonotype was picked up a small number of times. This chain uses TRBV7-9 with TRBJ2-2, with a tentative D call TRBD2 (6 bases). The CDR3 length is 13 residues. CDR1 SEHNR and CDR2 FQNEAQ come from the germline V gene (reference sequence). V was cut by 4 bases and J by 6 bases, with 9 bases left in between. CDR3 coding DNA: TGTGCCAGCAGCTCTTCGGGGGCCGGGGAGCTGTTTTTT. Its protein product is CASSSSGAGELFF.

This clonotype occurred a few times. The V and J genes are TRBV5-5 and TRBJ1-6; TRBD1 matches 7 bases. Germline V gives CDR1 SGHKS, CDR2 YYEKEE (reference sequence). The CDR3 runs to 16 residues. The trim removed 4 bases at V and 7 bases at J, leaving 11 bases unmatched. As DNA, the CDR3 is TGTGCCAGCAGCCTCAACGACAGGGCAGGGAATTCACCCCTCCACTTT. The encoded protein is CASSLNDRAGNSPLHF.

For this clonotype: One end of the junction does not line up with germline, which may come from a read error. The chain joins TRBV25-1 to TRBJ2-6; D possibly corresponds to TRBD1 (6 bases). The germline V gene has CDR1 MGHDK and CDR2 SYGVNS. The CDR3 spans 15 residues. For the CDR3, the DNA is TGTGCCAGCAGCCTCAGGACACCAGGGGCCAGCGTCCTGACTTTC. It yields the protein CASSLRTPGASVLTF.

This clonotype came up many times. This chain uses TRBV12-3 or TRBV12-4 with TRBJ1-5; a possible D gene is TRBD1 (6 bases). V shed 4 bases and J shed 7 bases, with 11 bases lying between them. CDR3 length equals 13 residues. CDR3: CASSWGGQQPQHF. The CDR3 DNA is TGTGCCAGCAGTTGGGGGGGGCAACAGCCCCAGCATTTT.

Many counts were recorded for this clonotype. This rearrangement joins TRBV28 to TRBJ2-5; D gene uncertain. The V gene's germline CDR1 is MDHEN and CDR2 SYDVKM. V gave up 6 bases and J gave up 7 bases, with 18 bases separating them. The CDR3 has 14 amino acids. DNA for the CDR3: TGTGCCAGCAGCCCGGGTGAACGCCTAGGGACCCAGTACTTC. This codes for CASSPGERLGTQYF.

The rearrangement joins TRBV4-1 to TRBJ2-2; TRBD2 agrees at 11 bases. V dropped 6 bases and J dropped 4; count of bases not matched to a gene: 7. The CDR3 runs 16 residues. Germline CDR1 MGHRA, CDR2 YSYEKL. CDR3 loop: CASSPIAGGLTGELFF. The DNA for the CDR3 is TGCGCCAGCAGTCCCATAGCGGGAGGGCTCACCGGGGAGCTGTTTTTT.

This clonotype was seen ten or more times. The chain uses TRBV12-3 or TRBV12-4 and TRBJ2-1; D gene ambiguous. This CDR3 spans 12 amino acids. The V gene lost 7 bases and the J gene lost 5 bases, with 9 bases spanning the gap. CDR3 sequence reads: CASIESDNEQFF. CDR3 sequence (DNA): TGTGCCAGCATAGAGAGCGACAATGAGCAGTTCTTC.

The sample holds many counts of this clonotype. The J gene is TRBJ2-2, the V gene TRBV7-9, with D possibly TRBD1 on 6 matching bases. This CDR3 has 13 amino acids. Looked up from germline, CDR1 is SEHNR and CDR2 is FQNEAQ (reference sequence). V gave up 8 bases and J gave up 4 bases, with 11 bases separating them. The CDR3 nucleotides are TGTGCCAGCCTAGCAGGGGTCACCGGGGAGCTGTTTTTT. Its translation is CASLAGVTGELFF.

CDR3 sequence reads: CASSLPPGPYGYTF. The DNA for the CDR3 is TGTGCCAGCAGTTTACCCCCGGGGCCCTATGGCTACACCTTC. V and J are TRBV28 and TRBJ1-2; D might be TRBD1 (5 bases). V was cut by 2 bases and J by 4 bases, with 11 bases left in between. The germline gives CDR1 MDHEN, CDR2 SYDVKM. The CDR3 sequence is 14 residues long.

Note on this clonotype: A junction end diverges from the germline sequence, so it may reflect a read error. V gene TRBV9 combines with J gene TRBJ1-5; maybe TRBD1 (6 bases). This CDR3 spans 15 amino acids. Germline lookup yields CDR1 SGDLS and CDR2 YYNGEE. CDR3 sequence (DNA): TGTGCGAGCAGCGTAGATGGGACACAAGATCAGCCCCAGCATTTT. Protein: CASSVDGTQDQPQHF.